The clone carrying this TCR beta chain was picked up one time. What it binds is unknown. The data derive from a study of CD8+CD57+ T cells in acquired aplastic anemia. As for the study in general: An average of around 3.5 ug of DNA was obtained from sorted CD4+ and CD8+ cells. General study points: CD8+ Simpson's diversity showed no significant patient-control difference. Patients and controls had in common 25 to 35 CD8+ CDR3 sequences.

Template material for TCR beta VDJ and CDR3 profiling consisted of genomic DNA. TCRdb re-analysed the reads in MiXCR, keeping a single row per CDR3 protein. The data show about 270,000 distinct CDR3 sequences, roughly three fifths seen once. The clonotype comes from a human donor with severe aplastic anemia or a healthy control (not recorded which). The sample was sorted CD4+, CD8+, or CD8+CD57+ T cells (not recorded which) from PBMCs.

The CDR3 DNA reads TGTGCCAGCAGCTTAGTCGGGCAGGGAGGGAACTATGGCTACACCTTC. This translates into CASSLVGQGGNYGYTF. This chain joins TRBV7-9 and TRBJ1-2, with D tentatively TRBD1 (5 bases). Trimming took 1 base from V and 2 from J, leaving 14 bases between them. CDR1 and CDR2 from the germline V gene are SEHNR and FQNEAQ (reference sequence). This CDR3 has 16 amino acids.